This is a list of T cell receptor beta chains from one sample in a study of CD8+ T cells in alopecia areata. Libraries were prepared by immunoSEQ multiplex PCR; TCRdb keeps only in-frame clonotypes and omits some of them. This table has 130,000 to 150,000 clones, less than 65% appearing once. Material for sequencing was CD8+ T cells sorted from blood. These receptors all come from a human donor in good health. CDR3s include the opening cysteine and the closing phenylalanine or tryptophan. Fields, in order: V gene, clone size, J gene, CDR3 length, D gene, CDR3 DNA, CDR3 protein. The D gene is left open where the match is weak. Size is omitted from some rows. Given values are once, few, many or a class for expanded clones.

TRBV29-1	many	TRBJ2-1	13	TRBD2	TGCAGCGTCGGTACTAGCGACTACAATGAGCAGTTCTTC	CSVGTSDYNEQFF
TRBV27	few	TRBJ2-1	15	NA	TGTGCCAGCAGTTCCTCCCCCCAGCAGGGAGATGAGCAGTTCTTC	CASSSSPQQGDEQFF
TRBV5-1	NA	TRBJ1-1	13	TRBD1	TGCGCCAGCAGCTTGGGGACAGGCCGTGAAGCTTTCTTT	CASSLGTGREAFF
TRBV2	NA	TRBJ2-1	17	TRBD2	TGTGCCAGCAGGCGGACTAGCGGGAGGGGGGAGGACAATGAGCAGTTCTTC	CASRRTSGRGEDNEQFF
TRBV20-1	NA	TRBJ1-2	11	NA	TGCAGTGCTAGGGGCGGTCATGGCTACACCTTC	CSARGGHGYTF
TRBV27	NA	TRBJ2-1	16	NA	TGTGCCAGCAGTTCTCGCGTCGGAAGCTCCTACAATGAGCAGTTCTTC	CASSSRVGSSYNEQFF
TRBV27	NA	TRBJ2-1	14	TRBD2	TGTGCCAGCAGTTTTGCGGGAGGAGGGGATGAGCAGTTCTTC	CASSFAGGGDEQFF
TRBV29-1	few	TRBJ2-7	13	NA	TGCAGCGTTGATGGTTGGGGGCCCGACGAGCAGTACTTC	CSVDGWGPDEQYF
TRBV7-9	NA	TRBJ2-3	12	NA	TGTGCCAGCAGCTCGGTCCCAGATACGCAGTATTTT	CASSSVPDTQYF
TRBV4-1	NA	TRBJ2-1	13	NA	TGCGCCACCAGCCGAAGCTCCTACAATGAGCAGTTCTTC	CATSRSSYNEQFF
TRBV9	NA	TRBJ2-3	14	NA	TGTGCCAGCAGCGTAGTGGCGACAGAAGATACGCAGTATTTT	CASSVVATEDTQYF
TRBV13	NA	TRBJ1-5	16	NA	TGTGCCAGCAGCTTAGCAGCAGATCGGTTTAATCAGCCCCAGCATTTT	CASSLAADRFNQPQHF
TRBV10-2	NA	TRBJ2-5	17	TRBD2	TGCGCCAGCAGTGAGTCTGGACTAGCGGGATATAAAGAGACCCAGTACTTC	CASSESGLAGYKETQYF
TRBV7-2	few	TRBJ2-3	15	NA	TGTGCCAGCAGCTTAGGCACCGCTAGCACAGATACGCAGTATTTT	CASSLGTASTDTQYF
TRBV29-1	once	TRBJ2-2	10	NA	TGCAGCGTTGAAACCGGGGAGCTGTTTTTT	CSVETGELFF
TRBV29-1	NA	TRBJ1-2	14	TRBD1	TGCAGCGCCCTCCACAGGGGAGGAAACTATGGCTACACCTTC	CSALHRGGNYGYTF